The present entry profiles one T cell receptor (beta chain) with its context. Its antigen is unknown. This sample is part of a study of siplizumab effects on memory and regulatory T cells. Study-wide results and caveats: Contribution to the alloresponse seemed major for naive T cells, which also seemed more diverse than memory cells. The alloreactive clones that mapped to unstimulated subsets made up only a minor fraction. Proliferating clones, CD4+ or CD8+, lacked an assignable naive or memory phenotype in roughly 75-95% of cases.

Germline V lookup: CDR1 LNHDA, CDR2 SQIVND (reference sequence). This CDR3 contains 15 residues. Trimming removed 4 bases from V and 2 bases from J, with 11 bases in between. Here immunoSEQ multiplex PCR was the method, and the copy in TCRdb shows in-frame clones only, minus some. This sample has about 52,000 clones, with about 97% found just once. The chain joins TRBV19 to TRBJ1-4; D possibly corresponds to TRBD1 (6 bases). The specimen was naive CD4+ T cells sorted from blood. The TCR comes from a human donor in good health. The CDR3 DNA reads as TGTGCCAGTAGTAGATTCCAGGGGACTAATGAAAAACTGTTTTTT. It yields the protein CASSRFQGTNEKLFF.